This T cell receptor beta chain was sequenced during a study of T cell responses to AZD1222 COVID-19 vaccine (dated by TCRdb to the early 2020s). The study in broad terms: A total of 230 or so trial participants underwent TCR sequencing, of whom 207 received two doses of AZD1222 and approximately 25 received two doses of the MenACWY control vaccine. Trial participants were enrolled into age subgroups of 18-55, 56-69 and 70-plus years, which contained roughly 150, 30 and 60 TCR-sequenced participants, respectively. Results the study describes overall, beyond this receptor: The vaccine-associated CD4 TCRs covered the entire spike protein, and the dominant responses fell in regions 160-218 and 743-854. Conclusions about previously exposed vaccinees are limited because only 5 or 6 AZD1222 recipients were SARS-CoV-2 seropositive at baseline. Most participants were white British and females outnumbered males, and the authors suggested that clonal diversity may have been underestimated. In the small 56-69-year group, the increase in depth fell short of significance, most likely because of low power. After two AZD1222 doses, spike-specific TCR breadth and depth were significantly higher than at day 0 and than in MenACWY recipients. No day 14 peak-response samples were available, so repertoires were characterized only after the peak T cell response. Reportedly, almost half of the unique spike-specific TCRs recognized epitopes lying outside the regions that are mutated in the B.1.351 and B.1.1.7 variants.

The time point label of this sample denotes: baseline before first vaccination. According to the study, the label for this sample's treatment or condition signals: meningococcal conjugate vaccine given as trial control. Samples from vaccinated people were obtained from the UK trials COV001 and COV002, which included a single-blind randomized controlled phase 2/3 trial of AZD1222 (ChAdOx1 nCoV-19) in healthy adults. For TCRbeta chain sequencing, PBMC samples from trial participants were taken at day 0 and at day 28 after the second dose. The CDR3 regions of human TCRbeta chains were analyzed by immunosequencing. On the authors' methods: TCRs in the repertoires were compared against a reference library of SARS-CoV-2-specific TCRs that had been generated with the MIRA antigen-specificity platform. Breadth meant the fraction of unique TCRs that were SARS-CoV-2-associated, whereas depth meant the fraction of total T cells that were SARS-CoV-2-associated. Using the MIRA data, each spike-specific TCR was mapped to the spike region that the TCR reacts to and placed in a CD4 or CD8 class. Log10-transformed breadth and depth values were compared by one-way ANOVA with Sidak's multiple comparisons tests. TCRdb holds this immuneACCESS table with in-frame rearrangements only. Some clones are missing; in checked studies, unresolved V genes explain under half, and the rest has no known cause. V, J and clone size are taken as reported in that table, and D and trimming were inferred from the DNA itself. This sample comprises around 88,000 clones, about nine tenths of them detected only once. Jointly, the top ten make up roughly 2.8% of the sample.

Comments on this clone: Its antigen is unknown. No base quality information exists; no much larger clone differs at one position.

The TCR sequence derives from an adult in good health. The specimen comprised peripheral blood, sampled on day 0 of MenACWY control vaccination.

CDR3 loop: CASSPPGNTQYF. The DNA sequence follows: TGTGCCAGCAGCCCCCCCGGGAATACGCAGTATTTT. Recombination connected TRBV3-1 (or the pseudogene TRBV3-2) to TRBJ2-3; TRBD2 could be the D gene, as 5 bases match. Relative to germline, V is 4 bases shorter and J is 7 bases shorter, with 9 bases between their ends. CDR1 and CDR2 were assigned from the germline V gene (reference sequence) as LGHDT and YNNKEL. The cysteine opens and the phenylalanine closes a CDR3 of 12 amino acids. Just CDR3 DNA is preserved here, 36 bases in frame from base 1.